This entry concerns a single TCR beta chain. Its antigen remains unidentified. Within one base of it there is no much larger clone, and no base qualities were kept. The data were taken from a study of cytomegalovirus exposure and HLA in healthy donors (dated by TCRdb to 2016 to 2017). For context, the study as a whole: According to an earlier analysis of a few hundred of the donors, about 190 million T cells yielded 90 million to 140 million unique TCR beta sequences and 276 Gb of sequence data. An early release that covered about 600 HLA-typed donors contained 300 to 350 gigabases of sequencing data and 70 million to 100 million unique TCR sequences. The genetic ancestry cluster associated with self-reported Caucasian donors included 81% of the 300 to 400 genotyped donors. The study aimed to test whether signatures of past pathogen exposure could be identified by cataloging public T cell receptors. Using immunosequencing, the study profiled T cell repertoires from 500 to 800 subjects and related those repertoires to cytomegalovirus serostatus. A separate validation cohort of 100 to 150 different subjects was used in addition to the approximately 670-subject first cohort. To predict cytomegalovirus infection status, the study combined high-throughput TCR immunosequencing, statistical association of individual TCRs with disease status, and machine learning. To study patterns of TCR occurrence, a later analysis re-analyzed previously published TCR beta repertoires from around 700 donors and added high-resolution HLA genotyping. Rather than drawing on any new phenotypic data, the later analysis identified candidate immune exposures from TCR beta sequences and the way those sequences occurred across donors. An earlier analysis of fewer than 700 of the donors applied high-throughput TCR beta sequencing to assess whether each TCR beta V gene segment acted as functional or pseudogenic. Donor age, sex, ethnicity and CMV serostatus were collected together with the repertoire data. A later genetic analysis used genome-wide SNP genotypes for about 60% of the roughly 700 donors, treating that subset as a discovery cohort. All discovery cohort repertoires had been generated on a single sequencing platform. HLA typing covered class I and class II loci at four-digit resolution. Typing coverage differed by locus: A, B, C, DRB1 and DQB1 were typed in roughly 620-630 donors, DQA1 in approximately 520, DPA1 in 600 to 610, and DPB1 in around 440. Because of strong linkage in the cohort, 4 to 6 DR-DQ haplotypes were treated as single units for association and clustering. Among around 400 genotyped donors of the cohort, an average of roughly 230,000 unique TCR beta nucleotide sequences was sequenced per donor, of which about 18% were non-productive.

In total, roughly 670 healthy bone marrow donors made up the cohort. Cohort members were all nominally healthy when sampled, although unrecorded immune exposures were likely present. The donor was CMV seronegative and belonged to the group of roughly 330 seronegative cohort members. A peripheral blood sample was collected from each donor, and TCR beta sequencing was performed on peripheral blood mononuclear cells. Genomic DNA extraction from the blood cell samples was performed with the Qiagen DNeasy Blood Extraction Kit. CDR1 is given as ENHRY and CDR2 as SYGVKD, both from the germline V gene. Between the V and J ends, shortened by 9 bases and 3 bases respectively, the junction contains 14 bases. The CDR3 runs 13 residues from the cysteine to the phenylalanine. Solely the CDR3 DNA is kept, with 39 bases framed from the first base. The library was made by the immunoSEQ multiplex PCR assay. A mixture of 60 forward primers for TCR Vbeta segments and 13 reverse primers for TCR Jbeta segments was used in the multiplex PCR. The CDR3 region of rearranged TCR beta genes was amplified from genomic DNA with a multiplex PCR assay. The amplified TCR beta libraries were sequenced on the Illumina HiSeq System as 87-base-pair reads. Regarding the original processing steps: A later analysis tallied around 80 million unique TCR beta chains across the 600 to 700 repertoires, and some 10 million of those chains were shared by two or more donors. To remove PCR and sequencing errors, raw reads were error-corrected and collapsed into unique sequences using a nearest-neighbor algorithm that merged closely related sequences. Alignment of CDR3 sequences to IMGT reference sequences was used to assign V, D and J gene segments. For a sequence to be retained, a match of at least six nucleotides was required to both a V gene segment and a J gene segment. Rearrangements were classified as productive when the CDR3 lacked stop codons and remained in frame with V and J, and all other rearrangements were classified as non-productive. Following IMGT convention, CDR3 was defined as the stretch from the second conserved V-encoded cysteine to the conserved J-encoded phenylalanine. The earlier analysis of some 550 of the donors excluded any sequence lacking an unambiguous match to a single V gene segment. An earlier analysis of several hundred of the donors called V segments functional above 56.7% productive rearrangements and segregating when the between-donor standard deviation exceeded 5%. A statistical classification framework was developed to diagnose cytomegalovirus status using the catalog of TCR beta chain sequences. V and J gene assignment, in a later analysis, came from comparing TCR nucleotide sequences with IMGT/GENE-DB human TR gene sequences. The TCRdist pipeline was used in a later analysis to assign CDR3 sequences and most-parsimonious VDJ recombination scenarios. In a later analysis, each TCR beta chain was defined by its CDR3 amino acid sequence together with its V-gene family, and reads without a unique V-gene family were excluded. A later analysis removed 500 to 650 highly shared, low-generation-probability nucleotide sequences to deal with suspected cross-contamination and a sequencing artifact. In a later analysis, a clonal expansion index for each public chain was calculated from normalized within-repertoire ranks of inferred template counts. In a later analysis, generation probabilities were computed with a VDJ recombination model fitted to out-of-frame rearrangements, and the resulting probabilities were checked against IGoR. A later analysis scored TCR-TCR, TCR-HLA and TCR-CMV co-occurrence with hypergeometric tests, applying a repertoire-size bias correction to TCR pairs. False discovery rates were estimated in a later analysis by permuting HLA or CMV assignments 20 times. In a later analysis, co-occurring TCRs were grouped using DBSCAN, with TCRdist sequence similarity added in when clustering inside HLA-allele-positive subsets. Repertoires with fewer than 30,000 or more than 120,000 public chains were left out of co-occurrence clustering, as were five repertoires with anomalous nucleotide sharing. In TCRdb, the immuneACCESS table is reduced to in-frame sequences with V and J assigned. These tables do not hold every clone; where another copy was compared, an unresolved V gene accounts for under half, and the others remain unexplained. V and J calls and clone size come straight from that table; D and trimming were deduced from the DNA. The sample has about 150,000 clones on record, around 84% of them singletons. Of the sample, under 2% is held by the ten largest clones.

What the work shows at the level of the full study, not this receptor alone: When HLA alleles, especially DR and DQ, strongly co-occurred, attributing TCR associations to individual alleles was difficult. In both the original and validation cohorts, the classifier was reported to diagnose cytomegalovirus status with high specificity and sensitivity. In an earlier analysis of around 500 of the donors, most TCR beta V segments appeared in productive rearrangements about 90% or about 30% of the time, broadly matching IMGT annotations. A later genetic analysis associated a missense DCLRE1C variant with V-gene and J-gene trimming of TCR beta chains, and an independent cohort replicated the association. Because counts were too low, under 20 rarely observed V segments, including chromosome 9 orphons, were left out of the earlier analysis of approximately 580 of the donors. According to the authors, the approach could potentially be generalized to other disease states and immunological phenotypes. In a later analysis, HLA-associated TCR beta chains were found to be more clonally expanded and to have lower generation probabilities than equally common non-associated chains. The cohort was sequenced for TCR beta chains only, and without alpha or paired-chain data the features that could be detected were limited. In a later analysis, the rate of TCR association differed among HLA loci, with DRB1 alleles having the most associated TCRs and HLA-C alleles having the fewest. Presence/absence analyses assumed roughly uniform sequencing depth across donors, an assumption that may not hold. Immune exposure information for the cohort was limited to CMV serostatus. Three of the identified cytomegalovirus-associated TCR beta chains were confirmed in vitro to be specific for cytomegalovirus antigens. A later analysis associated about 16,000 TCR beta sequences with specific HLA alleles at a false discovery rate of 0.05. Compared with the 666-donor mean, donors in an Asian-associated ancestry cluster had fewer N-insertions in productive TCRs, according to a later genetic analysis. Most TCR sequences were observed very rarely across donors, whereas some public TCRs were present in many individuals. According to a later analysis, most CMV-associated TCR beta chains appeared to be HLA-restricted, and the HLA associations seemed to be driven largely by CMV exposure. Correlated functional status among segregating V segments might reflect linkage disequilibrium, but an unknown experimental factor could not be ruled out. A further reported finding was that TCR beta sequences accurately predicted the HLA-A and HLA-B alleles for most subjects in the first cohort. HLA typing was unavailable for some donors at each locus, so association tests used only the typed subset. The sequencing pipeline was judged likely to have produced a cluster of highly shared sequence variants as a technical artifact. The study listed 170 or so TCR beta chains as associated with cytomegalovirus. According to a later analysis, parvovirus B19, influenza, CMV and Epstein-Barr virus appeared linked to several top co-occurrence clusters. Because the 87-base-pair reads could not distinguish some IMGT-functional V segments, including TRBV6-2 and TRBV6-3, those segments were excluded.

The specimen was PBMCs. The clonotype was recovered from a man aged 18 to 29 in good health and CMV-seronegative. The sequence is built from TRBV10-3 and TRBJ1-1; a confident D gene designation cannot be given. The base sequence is TGTGCCATGTCCTCTGGCGGGGACACTGAAGCTTTCTTT. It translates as CAMSSGGDTEAFF.